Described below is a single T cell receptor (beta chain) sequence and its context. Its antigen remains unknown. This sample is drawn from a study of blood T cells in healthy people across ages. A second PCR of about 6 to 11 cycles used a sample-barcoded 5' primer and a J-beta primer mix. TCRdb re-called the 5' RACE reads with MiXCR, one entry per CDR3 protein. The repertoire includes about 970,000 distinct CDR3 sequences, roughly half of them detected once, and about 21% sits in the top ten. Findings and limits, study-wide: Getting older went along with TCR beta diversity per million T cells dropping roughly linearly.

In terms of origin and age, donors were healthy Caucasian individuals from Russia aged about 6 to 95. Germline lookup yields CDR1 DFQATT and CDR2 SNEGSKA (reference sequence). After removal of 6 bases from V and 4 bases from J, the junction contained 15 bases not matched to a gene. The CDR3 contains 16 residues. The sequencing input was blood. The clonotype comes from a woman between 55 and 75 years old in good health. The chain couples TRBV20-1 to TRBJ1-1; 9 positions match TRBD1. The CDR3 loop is CSAPKVRGGQGTEAFF. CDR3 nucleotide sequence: TGCAGTGCCCCAAAAGTCAGGGGGGGACAGGGCACTGAAGCTTTCTTT.